These 27 T cell receptor beta chains share one sample of origin, sequenced in a study of regulatory T cells in long-lasting Graves disease. Time point indicated: persistent/refractory GD, antithyroid drugs over 5 years with positive TRAb. PBMCs provided the RNA from which the TCR library was made. Relying on iRepertoire HTBI primers and Arm-PCR of CDR3 regions, the team built TCR beta libraries. TCRdb used MiXCR to reprocess the multiplex PCR reads, holding one entry per CDR3 protein. The sample yields roughly 500,000 distinct CDR3 sequences, roughly 21% seen once. The sample was peripheral blood mononuclear cells (PBMCs), taken when the disease was refractory, from a patient treated with antithyroid drugs. These receptors were collected from a female donor with Graves disease.

This clonotype was detected many times. V is TRBV3-1 and J is TRBJ2-5, with D perhaps matching TRBD2 (6 bases). The germline V and J ends were trimmed by 0 bases and 4 bases, with 9 bases remaining between them. CDR1 LGHDT and CDR2 YNNKEL come from the germline V gene (reference sequence). The CDR3 sequence is 14 residues long. CDR3 in DNA: TGTGCCAGCAGCCAAGATGGGGGGTCAGAGACCCAGTACTTC. Protein: CASSQDGGSETQYF.

This clonotype has at least ten counts. V is TRBV27 and J is TRBJ2-2; no reliable D call. This CDR3 spans 13 amino acids. Germline assignment: CDR1 MNHEY and CDR2 SMNVEV (reference sequence). Trimming left V 6 bases short and J 0 bases short, with 5 bases between. CDR3 coding DNA: TGTGCCAGCAGCCCAACGAACACCGGGGAGCTGTTTTTT. The encoded protein is CASSPTNTGELFF.

The rearrangement joins TRBV5-1 to TRBJ1-2; D may be TRBD1 (6 bases). Trimming cost V 0 bases and J 8 bases, with 20 bases left between them. Germline V CDR1 and CDR2: SGHRS, YFSETQ. This CDR3 comprises 16 residues. CDR3 bases: TGCGCCAGCAGCTTGGAACCCGGGACACTTTACGGGGGCTACACCTTC. Amino acids: CASSLEPGTLYGGYTF.

V is TRBV3-1 and J is TRBJ2-7; TRBD2 matches at 7 bases. CDR1 and CDR2 from the germline V gene are LGHDT and YNNKEL (reference sequence). The V and J ends lost 3 bases and 6 bases, in that order; junction bases with no gene match: 8. The CDR3 loop spans 14 amino acids. The CDR3 region is CASSHRLASGEQYF. In DNA, the CDR3 is TGTGCCAGCAGCCACCGACTAGCTTCTGGCGAGCAGTACTTC.

The V gene is TRBV24-1, the J gene TRBJ2-1; 9 bases map to TRBD2. CDR1 is KGHDR and CDR2 is SFDVKD in the germline V gene. The CDR3 extends over 16 amino acids. The V segment lost 4 bases and the J segment 6 bases; nucleotides outside the gene matches: 9. This chain's CDR3 is CATSDLRGGAGNEQFF. As DNA, the CDR3 is TGTGCCACCAGTGACTTACGCGGGGGGGCGGGCAATGAGCAGTTCTTC.

This clonotype turned up a few times. The V call is TRBV7-2, the J call TRBJ1-6; no clear D. V was trimmed by 1 base and J by 8 bases, leaving 9 bases between them. CDR1 SGHTA and CDR2 FQGNSA come from the germline V gene. The CDR3 is 14 amino acids. The CDR3 reads CASSLGILDSPLHF. CDR3 coding DNA: TGTGCCAGCAGCTTAGGTATCTTGGATTCACCCCTCCACTTT.

This clonotype was seen a handful of times. The rearrangement links TRBV11-2 to TRBJ1-1; 12 nucleotides align to TRBD1. Germline trimming cut 3 bases from V and 5 bases from J; bases unmatched to any gene: 10. CDR1 and CDR2 from the germline V gene are SGHAT and FQNNGV. The CDR3 covers 17 residues. The CDR3 DNA reads TGTGCCAGCAGCTTCGGAGGGGACAGGGGGCTTTGGACTGAAGCTTTCTTT. The encoded protein is CASSFGGDRGLWTEAFF.

Ten or more counts support this clonotype. This chain links TRBV14 with TRBJ2-7, with 8 bases fitting TRBD1. Germline values: CDR1 SGHDN, CDR2 FVKESK. J gave up 2 bases and V 2 bases, and 8 bases lay outside the gene matches. The length of the CDR3 is 16 residues. The CDR3 protein is CASSQTSGTGTYEQYF. The DNA for the CDR3 is TGTGCCAGCAGCCAAACCTCCGGGACAGGAACCTACGAGCAGTACTTC.

This clonotype was seen many times. V is TRBV28 and J is TRBJ1-2; TRBD1 matches at 7 bases. CDR1 is MDHEN and CDR2 is SYDVKM in the germline V gene. The CDR3 spans 14 residues. The ends lost 7 bases at V and 10 bases at J; junction bases unmatched: 15. The CDR3 reads CASKRTGFVEFYTF. The CDR3, as DNA: TGTGCCAGCAAGCGGACAGGATTTGTTGAATTCTACACCTTC.

The sample holds many counts of this clonotype. This chain uses TRBV28 with TRBJ2-7; D is undetermined. The length of the CDR3 is 14 residues. Germline V gives CDR1 MDHEN, CDR2 SYDVKM. V lost 5 bases, J lost 8 bases, and 19 bases lay in between. CDR3 in DNA: TGTGCCAGCAGTCCCCCAGGCCTTCGCGGCCAGCAGTACTTC. This sequence encodes CASSPPGLRGQQYF.

Here the CDR3 reads CAIKGGPYGYTF. CDR3 coding DNA: TGTGCCATCAAAGGGGGTCCCTATGGCTACACCTTC. V usage is TRBV10-3 and J usage is TRBJ1-2; D is perhaps TRBD1 (6 bases). This CDR3 contains 12 residues. Trimming shortened V by 7 bases and J by 4 bases, and 10 bases separated the two germline ends. Germline V CDR1 and CDR2: ENHRY, SYGVKD.

This clonotype was found many times. The chain is built from TRBV11-1 and TRBJ2-5; no firm D call. Germline values: CDR1 SGHAT, CDR2 FQDESV (reference sequence). Trimming left V 2 bases short and J 4 bases short, with 17 bases between. This CDR3 spans 16 amino acids. CDR3 bases: TGTGCCAGCAGCTTAAGTGGGCGAGAGGTTATAGAGACCCAGTACTTC. Its translation: CASSLSGREVIETQYF.

The table lists this clonotype with many counts. The chain has TRBV12-3 or TRBV12-4 and TRBJ2-2; D not certain. V was clipped by 4 bases and J by 3 bases, with 9 bases between them. The CDR3 spans 14 residues. Here the CDR3 DNA reads TGTGCCAGCAGTTCCCTAGGAGACACCGGGGAGCTGTTTTTT. Protein product: CASSSLGDTGELFF.

This clonotype occurred many times. This chain links TRBV20-1 with TRBJ2-7; 12 bases agree with TRBD2. The CDR3 totals 16 residues. V shed 4 bases and J 0 bases; nucleotides not matched to a gene: 7. From germline, CDR1 is DFQATT and CDR2 SNEGSKA (reference sequence). Here the CDR3 reads CSAKELAGGSSYEQYF. The CDR3 DNA sequence: TGCAGTGCTAAGGAACTAGCGGGAGGTAGCTCCTACGAGCAGTACTTC.

The chain joins TRBV7-3 to TRBJ2-1, with unresolved D. V was clipped by 5 bases and J by 10 bases, with 12 bases between them. CDR3 size: 12 residues. Per germline, CDR1 SGHTA and CDR2 FQGTGA. The DNA for the CDR3 is TGTGCCAGCAGCCCCGGGTCGTGGGAGCAGTTCTTC. Translating it yields CASSPGSWEQFF.

This clonotype has more than one count but fewer than ten. The chain has TRBV13 and TRBJ2-7; possibly TRBD1 or TRBD2 for D (5 bases each). The CDR3 runs 14 residues. Trimming removed 4 bases from V and 1 base from J, with 11 bases in between. The germline CDR1 and CDR2 sequences are PRHDT and FYEKMQ (reference sequence). CDR3 bases: TGTGCCAGCAGCTCCGGGGCGAAATCCTACGAGCAGTACTTC. Translated, it gives CASSSGAKSYEQYF. The full variable domain, in which reference TRBV13 and TRBJ2-7 provide the parts outside the CDR3, is AAGVIQSPRHLIKEKRETATLKCYPIPRHDTVYWYQQGPGQDPQFLISFYEKMQSDKGSIPDRFSAQQFSDYHSELNMSSLELGDSALYFCASSSGAKSYEQYFGPGTRLTVT.

The chain carries TRBV19 and TRBJ1-1, with 7 bases that match TRBD1. CDR3 length: 13 amino acids. The V segment lost 8 bases and the J segment 1 base; nucleotides outside the gene matches: 4. Germline lookup yields CDR1 LNHDA and CDR2 SQIVND (reference sequence). This CDR3 reads CASLTGANTEAFF. The CDR3 DNA reads as TGTGCCAGTCTTACAGGGGCGAACACTGAAGCTTTCTTT.

This clonotype was seen only a few times. The V and J genes are TRBV12-3 or TRBV12-4 and TRBJ1-3, with D unclear. V lost 3 bases, J lost 0 bases, and 12 bases lay in between. The CDR3 runs 16 residues. CDR3 region: CASSFSWAVSGNTIYF. CDR3 coding DNA: TGTGCCAGCAGTTTTTCATGGGCCGTCTCTGGAAACACCATATATTTT.

This clonotype was picked up a small number of times. The CDR3 sequence is CASSPLEGRPPEAFF. The DNA of the CDR3 is TGTGCCAGCAGTCCTCTTGAGGGACGGCCACCTGAAGCTTTCTTT. The gene calls are TRBV28 and TRBJ1-1; weak D call: TRBD1 (5 bases). V shed 5 bases and J shed 6 bases, with 19 bases lying between them. This CDR3 has 15 amino acids. Germline V gene lookup returns CDR1 MDHEN and CDR2 SYDVKM.

Only a few counts were recorded for this clonotype. This chain joins TRBV27 and TRBJ2-7; TRBD1 is a possible D gene (5 bases). Germline assignment: CDR1 MNHEY and CDR2 SMNVEV (reference sequence). CDR3 length equals 13 residues. Trimming pared 4 bases from V and 6 bases from J, leaving 13 bases between. CDR3 amino acids: CASSSLGAREQYF. CDR3 nucleotides: TGTGCCAGCAGTTCGTTAGGGGCGCGCGAGCAGTACTTC.

The table lists this clonotype with many counts. The rearrangement uses TRBV28 and TRBJ2-7, with D possibly being TRBD2 (7 bases). Germline CDR1 MDHEN, CDR2 SYDVKM. The CDR3 is 15 residues long. Trimming left V 2 bases short and J 9 bases short, with 20 bases between. CDR3: CASSLSGGGRWGQYF. For the CDR3, the DNA is TGTGCCAGCAGTTTAAGTGGGGGGGGGCGTTGGGGGCAGTACTTC.

This clonotype has at least ten counts. The rearrangement joins TRBV2 to TRBJ2-6; tentatively, D is TRBD1 or TRBD2 (5 bases each). The CDR3 is made up of 15 amino acids. CDR1 and CDR2 (germline): SNHLY, FYNNEI. The germline V and J ends were trimmed by 8 bases and 2 bases, with 13 bases remaining between them. CDR3 in amino acids: CASGGVAPGANVLTF. The DNA for the CDR3 is TGTGCCAGCGGGGGTGTGGCTCCTGGGGCCAACGTCCTGACTTTC. The variable domain in full, completed from reference TRBV2 and TRBJ2-6, reads EPEVTQTPSHQVTQMGQEVILRCVPISNHLYFYWYRQILGQKVEFLVSFYNNEISEKSEIFDDQFSVERPDGSNFTLKIRSTKLEDSAMYFCASGGVAPGANVLTFGAGSRLTVL.

V gene TRBV30 combines with J gene TRBJ1-3, with 10 bases identical to TRBD1. V was clipped by 4 bases and J by 2 bases; unmatched bases: 8. The CDR3 is 16 amino acids. The germline gives CDR1 GTSNPN, CDR2 SVGIG (reference sequence). Here the CDR3 DNA reads TGTGCCTGGAAAGTGGACAGGGGGAACACTGGAAACACCATATATTTT. Protein product: CAWKVDRGNTGNTIYF. Combining the CDR3 with reference TRBV30 and TRBJ1-3 gives the whole variable domain SQTIHQWPATLVQPVGSPLSLECTVEGTSNPNLYWYRQAAGRGLQLLFYSVGIGQISSEVPQNLSASRPQDRQFILSSKKLLLSDSGFYLCAWKVDRGNTGNTIYFGEGSWLTVV.

This clonotype was found a few times. The chain recombines TRBV10-3 with TRBJ2-4; D is undetermined. Trimming removed 0 bases from V and 0 bases from J, with 15 bases in between. Per germline, CDR1 ENHRY and CDR2 SYGVKD. There are 18 residues in the CDR3. The CDR3 sequence is CAISESPTLELAKNIQYF. In DNA, the CDR3 is TGTGCCATCAGTGAGTCCCCAACGCTGGAGCTAGCCAAAAACATTCAGTACTTC.

Ten or more counts support this clonotype. V is TRBV3-1 and J is TRBJ1-2, with D unresolved. There are 13 residues in the CDR3. In germline, CDR1 is LGHDT, CDR2 YNNKEL (reference sequence). Deletions cut 4 bases from V and 7 bases from J, with 13 bases between. CDR3 region: CASSLRNLGGYTF. The CDR3 nucleotides are TGTGCCAGCAGCCTTAGGAATCTGGGTGGCTACACCTTC.

In its sample, this clonotype was seen many times. V is TRBV28 and J is TRBJ2-5, with unresolved D. This CDR3 has 18 residues. Trimming left V 1 base short and J 1 base short, with 19 bases between. Germline values: CDR1 MDHEN, CDR2 SYDVKM. CDR3 region: CASSLSRLRKGSQETQYF. The CDR3 DNA sequence: TGTGCCAGCAGTTTATCCCGCCTGCGGAAGGGTAGCCAAGAGACCCAGTACTTC.

This sequence joins TRBV7-9 and TRBJ2-5; TRBD2 aligns across 10 bases. V lost 2 bases to trimming and J lost 5 bases; unmatched junction nucleotides: 8. The CDR3 runs 16 residues. Per the germline V gene, CDR1 is SEHNR and CDR2 is FQNEAQ (reference sequence). CDR3 in amino acids: CASSLPLAGDSETQYF. The CDR3 DNA reads TGTGCCAGCAGCTTACCGCTAGCGGGAGATTCGGAGACCCAGTACTTC.